A selection of T cell receptor beta chains follows, all from one sample in a study of radiation and T cells in renal cell carcinoma. TCRdb's copy holds only in-frame clones and misses some; the assay was immunoSEQ multiplex PCR. The sample carries roughly 140,000 clones, roughly 87% recorded once. This specimen was blood, taken from a patient whose treatment included radiotherapy and nephrectomy. The receptors were sampled from a woman aged 45-59 years with renal cell carcinoma. The CDR3 runs from the conserved cysteine through the conserved F or W. Fields, in order: J gene, V gene, CDR3 length, CDR3 protein.

J: TRBJ1-1; V: TRBV9; length: 14; CDR3: CASNGGESNTEAFF
J: TRBJ1-3; V: TRBV5-4; length: 14; CDR3: CASSLWSSGNTIYF
J: TRBJ1-1; V: TRBV20-1; length: 11; CDR3: CSAIDSTEAFF
J: TRBJ2-3; V: TRBV2; length: 16; CDR3: CASNLWLAGSADTQYF
J: TRBJ1-2; V: TRBV30; length: 15; CDR3: CAWIPPPITGGGYTF
J: TRBJ1-4; V: TRBV5-6; length: 16; CDR3: CASSLSIGVITEKLFF
J: TRBJ1-2; V: TRBV11-2; length: 15; CDR3: CASSLNTGPASSYTF
J: TRBJ2-3; V: TRBV7-9; length: 14; CDR3: CASSLRQGADTQYF
J: TRBJ2-3; V: TRBV11-3; length: 15; CDR3: CASSLDGLAGNTQYF
J: TRBJ2-1; V: TRBV4-2; length: 14; CDR3: CASSQTAIYNEQFF
J: TRBJ1-1; V: TRBV6-6; length: 13; CDR3: CASSYTRTAEAFF
J: TRBJ2-2; V: TRBV4-1; length: 18; CDR3: CASSHRGAGAGYTGELFF
J: TRBJ1-2; V: TRBV7-5; length: 15; CDR3: CARSLPSGEDYGYTF
J: TRBJ2-6; V: TRBV4-2; length: 18; CDR3: CASSLQGLGSSGANVLTF
J: TRBJ1-2; V: TRBV5-8; length: 14; CDR3: CASSRTASNYGYTF
J: TRBJ2-2; V: TRBV5-1; length: 15; CDR3: CASTEHRARTGELFF
J: TRBJ1-6; V: TRBV25-1; length: 16; CDR3: CASSDWGRLGNSPLHF
J: TRBJ2-4; V: TRBV6-5; length: 14; CDR3: CASSRGVGENIQYF
J: TRBJ2-3; V: TRBV6-6; length: 15; CDR3: CASSLLAGSTDTQYF
J: TRBJ2-2; V: TRBV13; length: 15; CDR3: CASRWRGADTGELFF
J: TRBJ2-3; V: TRBV7-9; length: 19; CDR3: CASSLASVAGGYSTDTQYF
J: TRBJ1-2; V: TRBV7-9; length: 12; CDR3: CASSLGGYGYTF
J: TRBJ1-1; V: TRBV9; length: 13; CDR3: CASSVMPNTEAFF
J: TRBJ2-1; V: TRBV12-5; length: 15; CDR3: CASGLLGSSYNEQFF
J: TRBJ1-1; V: TRBV5-6; length: 15; CDR3: CASSLPTGGNTEAFF
J: TRBJ2-6; V: TRBV5-1; length: 17; CDR3: CASSLAGGSAGANVLTF
J: TRBJ1-6; V: TRBV7-6; length: 15; CDR3: CASSRRTGGGSPLHF
J: TRBJ2-7; V: TRBV15; length: 16; CDR3: CATSGGQILSNYEQYF
J: TRBJ2-2; V: TRBV5-1; length: 15; CDR3: CASGPGGANTGELFF
J: TRBJ1-4; V: TRBV6-1; length: 14; CDR3: CASRDLATNEKLFF
J: TRBJ1-5; V: TRBV7-2; length: 15; CDR3: CASSLLLGADQPQHF
J: TRBJ2-2; V: TRBV12-5; length: 14; CDR3: CASGLVMGSGELFF
J: TRBJ2-7; V: TRBV18; length: 12; CDR3: CASSPDSYEQYF
J: TRBJ1-4; V: TRBV6-6; length: 14; CDR3: CASSYDARGEKLFF
J: TRBJ2-1; V: TRBV4-1; length: 15; CDR3: CASSPFGTSHNEQFF
J: TRBJ1-5; V: TRBV19; length: 13; CDR3: CASSTDGNQPQHF
J: TRBJ2-1; V: TRBV7-7; length: 14; CDR3: CASSLQGAVNEQFF
J: TRBJ2-3; V: TRBV7-3; length: 15; CDR3: CASRRGAASTDTQYF
J: TRBJ1-5; V: TRBV19; length: 13; CDR3: CASSIQHDQPQHF
J: TRBJ1-1; V: TRBV5-1; length: 13; CDR3: CASSLYLNTEAFF
J: TRBJ2-3; V: TRBV7-2; length: 16; CDR3: CASSSQGQGAGDTQYF
J: TRBJ1-2; V: TRBV7-8; length: 15; CDR3: CASSPRGGVNYGYTF
J: TRBJ1-1; V: TRBV2; length: 18; CDR3: CASNSLGTGLQGSTEAFF
J: TRBJ2-3; V: TRBV29-1; length: 13; CDR3: CSVAGQDTDTQYF
J: TRBJ1-5; V: TRBV5-8; length: 16; CDR3: CASSSERGAGNQPQHF
J: TRBJ1-5; V: TRBV7-2; length: 15; CDR3: CASSEHRDSNQPQHF
J: TRBJ2-7; V: TRBV7-2; length: 14; CDR3: CASSLRQGAREQYF
J: TRBJ2-2; V: TRBV10-1; length: 15; CDR3: CASREGGTNTGELFF
J: TRBJ2-7; V: TRBV11-2; length: 14; CDR3: CASSWTGLTYEQYF
J: TRBJ1-1; V: TRBV10-3; length: 12; CDR3: CAISERSYEAFF
J: TRBJ2-5; V: TRBV19; length: 14; CDR3: CASSPGPGRETQYF
J: TRBJ2-3; V: TRBV11-3; length: 14; CDR3: CASSLGRSTDTQYF